This entry describes one T cell receptor (beta chain). Its matching antigen is unknown. CDR3 length: 18 residues. V lost 0 bases to trimming and J lost 2 bases; unmatched junction nucleotides: 12. Germline loops: CDR1 MNHEY, CDR2 SMNVEV (reference sequence). The sample comes from a study of CD8 T cells in Susac syndrome. Findings and limits, study-wide: In TEMRA cells and active patients, CD8+ clonal expansion in Susac reached its peak.

An amount of RNA that ranged from roughly 0.45 to 1 ug was reverse transcribed with random hexamers. TCRdb recomputed calls from the immunoSEQ multiplex PCR reads with MiXCR, one row per CDR3 protein. The sample carries about 150,000 distinct CDR3 sequences, around 95% recorded once. The source is a human donor with Susac syndrome. The V and J genes are TRBV27 and TRBJ2-5; 7 bases match TRBD2. The sample was CD8+ T cells from PBMCs. This CDR3 reads CASSLSVEGLAVQETQYF. The CDR3, as DNA: TGTGCCAGCAGTTTATCAGTTGAAGGGCTAGCGGTTCAAGAGACCCAGTACTTC.